The present T cell receptor beta chain was sequenced within a study of blood T cell repertoires in COVID-19. At the level of the study: T cells, B-cell-depleted T cells, or PBMCs supplied cDNA or gDNA.

Under the authors' procedure: It was from reference gene primer amplification that nucleated cell counts were estimated. TCRdb's copy holds only in-frame clones and misses some; the assay was immunoSEQ multiplex PCR. From that table come the V and J calls and clone size; the DNA was used to work out D and trimming. The sample consists of hundreds of thousands of clones, just over 85% of them appearing once. V lost 6 bases to trimming and J lost 0 bases; unmatched junction nucleotides: 5. The CDR3 spans 14 residues. CDR1 is SQVTM, CDR2 ANQGSEA, per germline. The clonotype was recovered from a man in his forties or fifties with acute or convalescent COVID-19. The chain couples TRBV29-1 to TRBJ1-1; 9 nucleotides align to TRBD1. Sequenced material: peripheral blood. The CDR3 DNA is TGCAGCGTCCGCGGGACAGGGTTGAACACTGAAGCTTTCTTT. It codes for CSVRGTGLNTEAFF.